The entry below describes one T cell receptor beta chain. This sample was taken from a study of blood T cell repertoires in COVID-19. V was trimmed by 2 bases and J by 6 bases, leaving 17 bases between them. The CDR3 runs to 16 residues. Germline CDR1 is MNHNS and CDR2 is SASEGT. The data were produced by immunoSEQ multiplex PCR, yet TCRdb's version contains in-frame clones alone and is incomplete. The sample comprises 310,000 or so clones, about 87% of which are singletons, and 7.5% to 10% rests with the top ten. This sequence joins TRBV6-1 and TRBJ1-5; a weak D match, TRBD1 (5 bases). The material sequenced was peripheral blood. This TCR was sampled from a man aged 30 to 45 with COVID-19, enrolled during active disease. The CDR3 sequence is CASSESLDSVGQPQHF. CDR3 nucleotides: TGTGCCAGCAGTGAATCCCTAGACAGCGTGGGTCAGCCCCAGCATTTT.